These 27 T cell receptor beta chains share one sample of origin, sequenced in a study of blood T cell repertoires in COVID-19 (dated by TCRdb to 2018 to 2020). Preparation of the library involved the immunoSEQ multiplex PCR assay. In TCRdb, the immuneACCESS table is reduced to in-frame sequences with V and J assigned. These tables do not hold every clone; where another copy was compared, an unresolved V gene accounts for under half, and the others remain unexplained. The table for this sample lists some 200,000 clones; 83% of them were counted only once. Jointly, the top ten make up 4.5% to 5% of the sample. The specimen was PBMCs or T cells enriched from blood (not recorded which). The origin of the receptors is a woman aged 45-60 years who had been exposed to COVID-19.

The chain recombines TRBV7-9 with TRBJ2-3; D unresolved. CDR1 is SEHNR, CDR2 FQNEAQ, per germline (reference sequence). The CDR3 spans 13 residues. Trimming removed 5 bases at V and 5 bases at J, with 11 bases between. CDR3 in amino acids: CASSPTTLDTQYF. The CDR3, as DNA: TGTGCCAGCAGCCCTACCACGTTAGATACGCAGTATTTT.

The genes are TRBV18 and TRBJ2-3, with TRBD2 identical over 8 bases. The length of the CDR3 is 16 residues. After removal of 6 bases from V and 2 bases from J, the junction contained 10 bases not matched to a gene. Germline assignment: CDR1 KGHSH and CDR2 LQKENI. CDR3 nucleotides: TGTGCCAGCTCGCCCCCCGGGACTAGGGCCACAGATACGCAGTATTTT. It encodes CASSPPGTRATDTQYF.

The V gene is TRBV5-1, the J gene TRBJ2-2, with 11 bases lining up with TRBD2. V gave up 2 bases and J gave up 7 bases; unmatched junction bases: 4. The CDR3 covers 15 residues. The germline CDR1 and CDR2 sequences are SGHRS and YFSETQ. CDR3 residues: CASSFTSGGSGELFF. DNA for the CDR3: TGCGCCAGCAGCTTCACTAGCGGGGGAAGCGGGGAGCTGTTTTTT.

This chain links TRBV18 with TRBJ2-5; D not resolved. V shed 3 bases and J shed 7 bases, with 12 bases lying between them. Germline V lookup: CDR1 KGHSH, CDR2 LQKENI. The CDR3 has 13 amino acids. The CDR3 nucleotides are TGTGCCAGCTCACCGGCGGAGATGGGGACCCAGTACTTC. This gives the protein CASSPAEMGTQYF.

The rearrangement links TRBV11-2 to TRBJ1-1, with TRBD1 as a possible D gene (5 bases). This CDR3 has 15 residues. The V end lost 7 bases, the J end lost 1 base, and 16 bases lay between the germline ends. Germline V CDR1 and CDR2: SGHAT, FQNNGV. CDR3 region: CASNSAGPPNTEAFF. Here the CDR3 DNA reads TGTGCCAGCAACTCAGCAGGGCCACCGAACACTGAAGCTTTCTTT.

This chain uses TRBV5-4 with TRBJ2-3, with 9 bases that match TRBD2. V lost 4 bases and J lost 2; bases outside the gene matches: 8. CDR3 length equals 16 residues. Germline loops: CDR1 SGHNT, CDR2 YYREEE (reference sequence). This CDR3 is CASSPRRGGATDTQYF. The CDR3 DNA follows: TGTGCCAGCAGCCCCCGACGCGGGGGGGCCACAGATACGCAGTATTTT.

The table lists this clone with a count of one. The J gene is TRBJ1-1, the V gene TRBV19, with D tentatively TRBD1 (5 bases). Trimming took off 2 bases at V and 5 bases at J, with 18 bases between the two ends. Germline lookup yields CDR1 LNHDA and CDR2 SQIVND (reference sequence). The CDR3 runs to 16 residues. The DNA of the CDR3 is TGTGCCAGTAGTATAAGAGGTTTTCAGGGAGGAACTGAAGCTTTCTTT. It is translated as CASSIRGFQGGTEAFF.

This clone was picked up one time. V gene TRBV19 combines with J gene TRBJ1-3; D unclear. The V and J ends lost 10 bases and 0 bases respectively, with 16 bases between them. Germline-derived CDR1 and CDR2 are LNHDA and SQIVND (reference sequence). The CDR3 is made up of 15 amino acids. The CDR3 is CATLRSGFSGNTIYF. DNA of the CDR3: TGTGCCACGCTTCGTTCGGGGTTCTCTGGAAACACCATATATTTT.

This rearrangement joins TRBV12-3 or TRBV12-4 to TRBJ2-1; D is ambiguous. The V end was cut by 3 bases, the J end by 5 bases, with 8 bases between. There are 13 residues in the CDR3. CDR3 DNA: TGTGCCAGCAGTTTGGGCGACGACAATGAGCAGTTCTTC. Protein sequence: CASSLGDDNEQFF.

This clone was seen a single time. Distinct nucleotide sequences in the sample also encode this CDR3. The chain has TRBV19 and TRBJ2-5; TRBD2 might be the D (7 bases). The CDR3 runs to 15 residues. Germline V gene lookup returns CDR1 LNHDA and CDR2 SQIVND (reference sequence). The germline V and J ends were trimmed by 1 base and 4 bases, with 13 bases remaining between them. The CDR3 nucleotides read TGTGCCAGTAGTATAGGCGGGGGCTCAGGAGAGACCCAGTACTTC. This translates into CASSIGGGSGETQYF.

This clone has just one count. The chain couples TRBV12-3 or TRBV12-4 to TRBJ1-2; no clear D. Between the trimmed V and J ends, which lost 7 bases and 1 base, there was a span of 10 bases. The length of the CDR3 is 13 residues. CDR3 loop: CASTLRGNYGYTF. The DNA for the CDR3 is TGTGCCAGCACCTTGCGGGGTAACTATGGCTACACCTTC.

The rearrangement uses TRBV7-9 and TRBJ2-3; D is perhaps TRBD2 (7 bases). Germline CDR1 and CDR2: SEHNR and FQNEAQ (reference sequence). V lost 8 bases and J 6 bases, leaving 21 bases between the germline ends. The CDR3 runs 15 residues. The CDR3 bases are TGTGCCAGCCCAGGAGGGGGGGACTTTCCGGATACGCAGTATTTT. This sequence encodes CASPGGGDFPDTQYF. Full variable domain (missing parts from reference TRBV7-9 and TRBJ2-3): DTGVSQNPRHKITKRGQNVTFRCDPISEHNRLYWYRQTLGQGPEFLTYFQNEAQLEKSRLLSDRFSAERPKGSFSTLEIQRTEQGDSAMYLCASPGGGDFPDTQYFGPGTRLTVL.

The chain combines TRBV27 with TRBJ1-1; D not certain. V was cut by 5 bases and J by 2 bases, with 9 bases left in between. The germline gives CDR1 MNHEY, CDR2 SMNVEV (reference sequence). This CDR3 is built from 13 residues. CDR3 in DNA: TGTGCCAGCAGTCCTGAGTCCAACACTGAAGCTTTCTTT. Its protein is CASSPESNTEAFF.

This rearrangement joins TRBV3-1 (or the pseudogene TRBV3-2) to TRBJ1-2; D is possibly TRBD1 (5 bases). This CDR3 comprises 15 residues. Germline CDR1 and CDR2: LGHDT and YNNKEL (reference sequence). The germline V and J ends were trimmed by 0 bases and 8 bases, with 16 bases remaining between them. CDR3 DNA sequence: TGTGCCAGCAGCCAAGATCCGGGGGGGTATGGAGGCTACACCTTC. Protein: CASSQDPGGYGGYTF.

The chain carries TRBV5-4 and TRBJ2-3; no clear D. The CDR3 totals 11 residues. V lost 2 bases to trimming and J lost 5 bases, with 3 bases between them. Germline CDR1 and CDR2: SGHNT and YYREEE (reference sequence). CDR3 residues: CASSFGDTQYF. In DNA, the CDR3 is TGTGCCAGCAGCTTCGGAGATACGCAGTATTTT.

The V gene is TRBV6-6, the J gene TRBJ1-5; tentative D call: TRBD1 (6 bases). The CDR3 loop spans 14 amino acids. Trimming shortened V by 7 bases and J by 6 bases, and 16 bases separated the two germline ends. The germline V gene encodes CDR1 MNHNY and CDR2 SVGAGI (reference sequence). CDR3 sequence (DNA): TGTGCCAGCACTACGCAGGGGTCAAGTCAGCCCCAGCATTTT. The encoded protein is CASTTQGSSQPQHF.

The CDR3 here is CASSLNGGAYNEQFF. DNA of the CDR3: TGTGCCAGTAGCCTTAATGGCGGGGCCTACAATGAGCAGTTCTTC. The rearrangement joins TRBV19 to TRBJ2-1; perhaps TRBD2 as D (6 bases). V lost 6 bases and J 2 bases, leaving 14 bases between the germline ends. Germline V gene data show CDR1 as LNHDA and CDR2 as SQIVND (reference sequence). This CDR3 has 15 residues.

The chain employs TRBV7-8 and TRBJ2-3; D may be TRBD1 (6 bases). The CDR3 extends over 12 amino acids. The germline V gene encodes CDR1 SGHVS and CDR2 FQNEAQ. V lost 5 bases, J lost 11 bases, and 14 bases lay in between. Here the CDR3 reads CASSPRGYKQYF. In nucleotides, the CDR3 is TGTGCCAGCAGCCCAAGGGGGTACAAGCAGTATTTT.

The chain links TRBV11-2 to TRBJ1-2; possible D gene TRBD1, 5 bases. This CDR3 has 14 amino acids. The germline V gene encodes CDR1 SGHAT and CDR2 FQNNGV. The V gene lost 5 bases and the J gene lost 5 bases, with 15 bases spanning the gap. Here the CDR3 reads CASSLGAGPYGYTF. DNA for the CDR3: TGTGCCAGCAGCCTAGGTGCGGGACCTTATGGCTACACCTTC.

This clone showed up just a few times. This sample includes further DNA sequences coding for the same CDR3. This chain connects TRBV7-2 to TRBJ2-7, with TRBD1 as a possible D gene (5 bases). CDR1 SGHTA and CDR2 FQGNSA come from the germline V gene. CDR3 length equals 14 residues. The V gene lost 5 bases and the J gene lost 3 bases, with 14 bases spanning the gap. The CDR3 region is CASSPWTSGYEQYF. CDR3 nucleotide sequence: TGTGCCAGCAGCCCCTGGACAAGTGGCTACGAGCAGTACTTC.

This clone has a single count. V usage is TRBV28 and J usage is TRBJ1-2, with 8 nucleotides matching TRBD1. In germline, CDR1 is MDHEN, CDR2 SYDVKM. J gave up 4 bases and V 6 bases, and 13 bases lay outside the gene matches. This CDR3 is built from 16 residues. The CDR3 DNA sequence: TGTGCCAGCAGCGGGACAGGCCTCATCCCTCGCTATGGCTACACCTTC. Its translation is CASSGTGLIPRYGYTF.

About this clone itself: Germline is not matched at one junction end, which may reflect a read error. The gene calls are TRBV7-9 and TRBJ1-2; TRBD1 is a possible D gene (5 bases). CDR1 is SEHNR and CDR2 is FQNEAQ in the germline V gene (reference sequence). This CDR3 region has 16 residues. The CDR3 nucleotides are TGTGCCAGCACCTTAAATTCAGGGTCGGCGAACTATGGCTACACCTTC. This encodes CASTLNSGSANYGYTF. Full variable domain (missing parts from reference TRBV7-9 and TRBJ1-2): DTGVSQNPRHKITKRGQNVTFRCDPISEHNRLYWYRQTLGQGPEFLTYFQNEAQLEKSRLLSDRFSAERPKGSFSTLEIQRTEQGDSAMYLCASTLNSGSANYGYTFGSGTRLTVV.

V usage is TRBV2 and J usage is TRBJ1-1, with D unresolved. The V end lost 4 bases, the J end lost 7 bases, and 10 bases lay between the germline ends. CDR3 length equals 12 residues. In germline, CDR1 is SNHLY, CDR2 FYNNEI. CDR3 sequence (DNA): TGTGCCAGCAGTGGGTCGAGATTTGAAGCTTTCTTT. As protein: CASSGSRFEAFF.

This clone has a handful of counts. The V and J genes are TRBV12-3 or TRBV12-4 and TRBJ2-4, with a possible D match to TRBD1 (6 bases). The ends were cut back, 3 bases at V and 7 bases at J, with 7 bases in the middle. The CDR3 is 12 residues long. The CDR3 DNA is TGTGCCAGCAGTTTGCAGGGGAACATTCAGTACTTC. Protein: CASSLQGNIQYF.

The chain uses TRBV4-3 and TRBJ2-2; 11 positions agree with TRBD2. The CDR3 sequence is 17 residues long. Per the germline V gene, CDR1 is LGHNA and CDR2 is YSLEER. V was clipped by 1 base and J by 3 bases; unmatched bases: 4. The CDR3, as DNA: TGCGCCAGCAGCCAAGTAGCGGGGGGGCAAGACACCGGGGAGCTGTTTTTT. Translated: CASSQVAGGQDTGELFF.

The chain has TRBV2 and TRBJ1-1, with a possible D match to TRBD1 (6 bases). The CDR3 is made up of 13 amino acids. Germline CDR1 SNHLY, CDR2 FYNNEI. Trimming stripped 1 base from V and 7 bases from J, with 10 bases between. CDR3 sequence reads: CASSEVGQLEAFF. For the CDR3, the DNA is TGTGCCAGCAGTGAAGTTGGACAGCTTGAAGCTTTCTTT.

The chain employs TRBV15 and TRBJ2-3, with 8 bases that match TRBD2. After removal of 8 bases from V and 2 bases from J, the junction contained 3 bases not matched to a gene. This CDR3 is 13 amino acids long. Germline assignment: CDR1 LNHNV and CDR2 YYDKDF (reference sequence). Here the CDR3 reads CATGRGDTDTQYF. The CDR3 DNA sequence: TGTGCCACCGGGCGGGGGGACACAGATACGCAGTATTTT.